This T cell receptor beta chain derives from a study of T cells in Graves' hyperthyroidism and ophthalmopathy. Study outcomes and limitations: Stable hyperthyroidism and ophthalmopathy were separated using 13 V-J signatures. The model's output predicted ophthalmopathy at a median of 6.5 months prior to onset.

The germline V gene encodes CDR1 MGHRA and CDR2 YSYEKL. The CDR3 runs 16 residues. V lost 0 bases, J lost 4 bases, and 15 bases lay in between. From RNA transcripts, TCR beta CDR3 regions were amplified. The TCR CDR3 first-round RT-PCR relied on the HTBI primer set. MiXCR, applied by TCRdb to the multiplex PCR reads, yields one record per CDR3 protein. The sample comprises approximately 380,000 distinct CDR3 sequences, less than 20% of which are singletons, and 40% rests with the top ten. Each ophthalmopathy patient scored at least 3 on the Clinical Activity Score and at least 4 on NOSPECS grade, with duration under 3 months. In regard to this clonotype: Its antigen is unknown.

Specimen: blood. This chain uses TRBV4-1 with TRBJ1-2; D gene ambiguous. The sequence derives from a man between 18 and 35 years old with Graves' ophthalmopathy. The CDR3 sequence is CASSQDRAGIPYGYTF. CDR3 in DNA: TGCGCCAGCAGCCAAGATCGGGCGGGTATCCCCTATGGCTACACCTTC.